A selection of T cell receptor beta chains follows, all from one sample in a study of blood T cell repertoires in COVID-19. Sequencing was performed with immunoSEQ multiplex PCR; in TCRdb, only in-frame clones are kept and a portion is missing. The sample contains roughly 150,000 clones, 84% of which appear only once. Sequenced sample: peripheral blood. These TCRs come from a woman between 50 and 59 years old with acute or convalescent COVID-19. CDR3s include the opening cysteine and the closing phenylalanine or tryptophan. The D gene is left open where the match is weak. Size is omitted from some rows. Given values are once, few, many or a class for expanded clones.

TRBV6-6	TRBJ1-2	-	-	CASSYSRAGADGYTF	TGTGCCAGCAGTTACTCGAGGGCGGGGGCTGATGGCTACACCTTC
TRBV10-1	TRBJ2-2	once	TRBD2	CASSELAGRTGELFF	TGCGCCAGCAGTGAACTAGCGGGGAGGACCGGGGAGCTGTTTTTT
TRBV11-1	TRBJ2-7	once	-	CASSPGLVYEQYF	TGTGCCAGCAGCCCGGGACTGGTTTACGAGCAGTACTTC
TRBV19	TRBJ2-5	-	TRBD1	CASSTTGGTQETQYF	TGTGCCAGTAGTACAACAGGGGGAACCCAAGAGACCCAGTACTTC
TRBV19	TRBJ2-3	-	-	CASSIDQAVTDTQYF	TGTGCCAGTAGTATAGATCAAGCGGTGACAGATACGCAGTATTTT
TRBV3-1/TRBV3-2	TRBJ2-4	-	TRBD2	CASSQGTSGRRNIQYF	TGTGCCAGCAGCCAGGGGACTAGCGGGAGGAGAAACATTCAGTACTTC
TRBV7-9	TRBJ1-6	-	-	CASSPGTVYNSPLHF	TGTGCCAGCAGCCCGGGAACAGTTTATAATTCACCCCTCCACTTT
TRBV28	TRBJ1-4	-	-	CASKGPATEKLFF	TGTGCCAGCAAGGGGCCGGCTACGGAAAAACTGTTTTTT
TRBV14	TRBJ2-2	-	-	CASSQENLLFYGELFF	TGTGCCAGCAGCCAAGAGAACTTACTTTTTTACGGGGAGCTGTTTTTT
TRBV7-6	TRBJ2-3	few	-	CASGSRDTDTQYF	TGTGCCAGCGGGTCGCGGGACACAGATACGCAGTATTTT
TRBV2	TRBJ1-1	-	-	CASSVTRVNTEAFF	TGTGCCAGCAGTGTAACCCGGGTGAACACTGAAGCTTTCTTT
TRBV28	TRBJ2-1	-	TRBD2	CASSSRVRGEYNEQFF	TGTGCCAGCAGTTCTAGGGTCCGGGGGGAGTACAATGAGCAGTTCTTC
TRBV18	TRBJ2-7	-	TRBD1	CASSPGQGGTYEQYF	TGTGCCAGCTCACCGGGACAGGGAGGGACCTACGAGCAGTACTTC
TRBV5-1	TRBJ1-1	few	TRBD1	CASSGSYRGNTEAFF	TGCGCCAGCAGCGGGAGTTACAGGGGAAACACTGAAGCTTTCTTT
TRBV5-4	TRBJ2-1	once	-	CASSSRTANNEQFF	TGTGCCAGCAGCTCCCGGACAGCCAACAATGAGCAGTTCTTC